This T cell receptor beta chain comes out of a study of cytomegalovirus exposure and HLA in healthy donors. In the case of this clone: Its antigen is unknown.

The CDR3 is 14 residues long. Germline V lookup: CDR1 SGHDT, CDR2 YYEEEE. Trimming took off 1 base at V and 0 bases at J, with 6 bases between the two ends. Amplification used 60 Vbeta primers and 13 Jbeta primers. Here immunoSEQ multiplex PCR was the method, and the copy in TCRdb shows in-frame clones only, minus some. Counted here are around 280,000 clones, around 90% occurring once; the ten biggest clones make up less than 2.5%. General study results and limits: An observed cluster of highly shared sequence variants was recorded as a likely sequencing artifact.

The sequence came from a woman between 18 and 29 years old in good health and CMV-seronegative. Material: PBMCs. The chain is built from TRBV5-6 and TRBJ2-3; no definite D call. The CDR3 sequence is CASSLWASTDTQYF. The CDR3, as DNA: TGTGCCAGCAGCTTGTGGGCGAGCACAGATACGCAGTATTTT.